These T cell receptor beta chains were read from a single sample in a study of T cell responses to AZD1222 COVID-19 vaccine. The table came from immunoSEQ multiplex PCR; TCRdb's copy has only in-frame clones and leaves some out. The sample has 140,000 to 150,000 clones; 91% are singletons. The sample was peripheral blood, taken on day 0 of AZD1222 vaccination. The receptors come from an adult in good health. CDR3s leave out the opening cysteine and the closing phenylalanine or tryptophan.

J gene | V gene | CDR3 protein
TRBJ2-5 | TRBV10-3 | AISEGDRGREETQY
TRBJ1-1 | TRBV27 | ASSLVQGTEAF
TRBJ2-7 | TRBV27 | ASAGQDSSYEQY
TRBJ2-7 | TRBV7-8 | ASSRRQGALDEQY
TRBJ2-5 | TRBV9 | ASSVVSGGETQY
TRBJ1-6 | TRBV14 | ASSQSDRDNSPLH
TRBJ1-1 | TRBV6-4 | ASSPTSNTEAF
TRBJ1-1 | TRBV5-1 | ASSFGQGPEAF
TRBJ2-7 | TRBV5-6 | ASSFSGASYEQY
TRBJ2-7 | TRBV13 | ASSRSGTGTGSYEQY
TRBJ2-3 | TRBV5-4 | ASSPGTLPSTDTQY
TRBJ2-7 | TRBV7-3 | ASSDWTVHSYEQY
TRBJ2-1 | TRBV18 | ASSHPSLAYNEQF
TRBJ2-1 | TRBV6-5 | ATQPGLAYNEQF
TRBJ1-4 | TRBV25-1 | ASSDTGKSEKLF
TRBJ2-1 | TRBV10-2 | ASSESRSGTSF
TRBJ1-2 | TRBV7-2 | ASSLAANYGYT
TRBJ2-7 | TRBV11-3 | ASSLADGYEQY
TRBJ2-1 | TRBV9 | ASTPRGRGDNEQF
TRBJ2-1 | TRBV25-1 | ASSSGGSTYNEQF
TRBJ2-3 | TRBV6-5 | ASSWDRDGDTQY
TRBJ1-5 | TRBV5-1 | ASSLIGGDQPQH
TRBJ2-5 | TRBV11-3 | ASSPRAADQETQY
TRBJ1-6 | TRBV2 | ASSERRQGGLGSPLH
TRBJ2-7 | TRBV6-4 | ASSDSAGGIQY
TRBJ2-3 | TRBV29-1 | SVSPRASGSSSTDTQY
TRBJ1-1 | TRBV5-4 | ASSLGSGGMSDTEAF
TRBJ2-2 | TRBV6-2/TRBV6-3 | ASSYTQNTGELF
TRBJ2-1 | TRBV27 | ASSLLSQGGPLGNEQF
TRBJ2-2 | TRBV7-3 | ASSSGLAGITGELF
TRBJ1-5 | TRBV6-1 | ASSERTDRLRQPQH
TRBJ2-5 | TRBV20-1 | SASLEGRETQY